This entry lists 22 T cell receptor beta chains sequenced from one sample in a study of siplizumab effects on memory and regulatory T cells. Sequencing used immunoSEQ multiplex PCR; TCRdb keeps in-frame clones, though not all of them. The sample yields about 26,000 clones, about 79% seen once. Sequenced input: memory CD4+ T cells sorted from blood. The receptor set was obtained from a human donor in good health.

The chain recombines TRBV19 with TRBJ2-1, with TRBD2 matching over 7 bases. CDR1 is LNHDA and CDR2 is SQIVND in the germline V gene (reference sequence). The CDR3 runs 17 residues. V was clipped by 1 base and J by 4 bases; unmatched bases: 10. The CDR3 sequence is CASSIGPVKRDYNEQFF. The CDR3 DNA reads TGTGCCAGTAGTATAGGTCCTGTGAAGCGGGATTACAATGAGCAGTTCTTC.

V is TRBV11-3 and J is TRBJ2-3, with D possibly TRBD1 on 5 matching bases. The CDR3 totals 13 residues. CDR1 SGHNT and CDR2 YENEEA come from the germline V gene. V was trimmed by 6 bases and J by 3 bases, leaving 10 bases between them. The CDR3 region is CASSRAGTDTQYF. The CDR3 nucleotides are TGTGCCAGCAGTCGAGCAGGGACAGATACGCAGTATTTT.

The chain is built from TRBV29-1 and TRBJ1-4, with D possibly being TRBD1 (5 bases). V lost 7 bases, J lost 5 bases, and 17 bases lay in between. Per germline, CDR1 SQVTM and CDR2 ANQGSEA. This CDR3 is built from 14 residues. As DNA, the CDR3 is TGCAGCGCCACTGATGGGACGGCCAATGAAAAACTGTTTTTT. This encodes CSATDGTANEKLFF.

The chain is built from TRBV7-2 and TRBJ2-3; unclear D gene. The CDR3 runs to 14 residues. The germline V gene has CDR1 SGHTA and CDR2 FQGNSA. Trimming removed 3 bases from V and 2 bases from J, with 9 bases in between. The DNA of the CDR3 is TGTGCCAGCAGCTTGGGGTCGTCCACAGATACGCAGTATTTT. Protein: CASSLGSSTDTQYF.

V is TRBV6-5 and J is TRBJ2-3, with 9 bases aligning to TRBD2. With 6 bases clipped from V and 5 bases from J, the junction kept 9 bases outside the gene matches. CDR1 MNHEY and CDR2 SVGAGI come from the germline V gene. The length of the CDR3 is 15 residues. In nucleotides, the CDR3 is TGTGCCAGCAGGTCACTAGCGGGCGAAGGAGATACGCAGTATTTT. Its translation is CASRSLAGEGDTQYF.

The chain is built from TRBV19 and TRBJ1-5, with TRBD1 matching over 12 bases. CDR3 length equals 14 residues. Germline CDR1 reads LNHDA; CDR2 reads SQIVND (reference sequence). V shed 6 bases and J 9 bases; nucleotides not matched to a gene: 6. CDR3: CASRRGQGAWPQHF. The CDR3 nucleotides read TGTGCCAGTAGAAGGGGACAGGGGGCTTGGCCCCAGCATTTT.

The rearrangement uses TRBV7-2 and TRBJ2-7; 8 nucleotides agree with TRBD2. Germline lookup yields CDR1 SGHTA and CDR2 FQGNSA. The CDR3 totals 15 residues. The trim removed 0 bases at V and 6 bases at J, leaving 7 bases unmatched. CDR3 in DNA: TGTGCCAGCAGCTTAGCCGGGACTAGACCCGTCGAGCAGTACTTC. Amino acid sequence: CASSLAGTRPVEQYF. Drawing the rest from reference TRBV7-2 and TRBJ2-7, the complete variable domain is GAGVSQSPSNKVTEKGKDVELRCDPISGHTALYWYRQSLGQGLEFLIYFQGNSAPDKSGLPSDRFSAERTGGSVSTLTIQRTQQEDSAVYLCASSLAGTRPVEQYFGPGTRLTVT.

This clone appeared once. This rearrangement joins TRBV5-1 to TRBJ2-5, with 10 bases fitting TRBD1. Judging by the DNA end, TRBJ2-7 fits better; the J call may be wrong. The CDR3 consists of 15 residues. The germline CDR1 and CDR2 sequences are SGHRS and YFSETQ. The CDR3 DNA follows: TGCGCCAGCCAGTTTGCGCGGACAGGGGGCTACGAGCAGTACTTC. It yields the protein CASQFARTGGYEQYF.

V gene TRBV5-1 combines with J gene TRBJ2-2; D uncertain. From germline, CDR1 is SGHRS and CDR2 YFSETQ. Trimming pared 0 bases from V and 5 bases from J, leaving 5 bases between. This CDR3 spans 13 amino acids. The CDR3 region is CASSLVATGELFF. The CDR3 DNA sequence: TGCGCCAGCAGCTTGGTAGCTACCGGGGAGCTGTTTTTT.

The table lists this clone with a count of one. V gene TRBV27 combines with J gene TRBJ2-7; 7 bases agree with TRBD2. V lost 6 bases and J lost 2; bases outside the gene matches: 4. Per germline, CDR1 MNHEY and CDR2 SMNVEV (reference sequence). This CDR3 has 13 amino acids. This chain's CDR3 is CASSRAGAYEQYF. In DNA, the CDR3 is TGTGCCAGCAGCCGCGCGGGGGCCTACGAGCAGTACTTC.

The CDR3 nucleotides read TGTGCCAGCAGCTTGGGACAACCCAACTATGGCTACACCTTC. This gives the protein CASSLGQPNYGYTF. The chain recombines TRBV5-4 with TRBJ1-2; no firm D call. The ends were cut back, 0 bases at V and 2 bases at J, with 8 bases in the middle. This CDR3 comprises 14 residues. The germline CDR1 and CDR2 sequences are SGHNT and YYREEE (reference sequence).

This clone is a singleton in its sample. The V gene is TRBV7-3, the J gene TRBJ2-5; D is possibly TRBD2 (6 bases). The V gene's germline CDR1 is SGHTA and CDR2 FQGTGA. The V end was cut by 5 bases, the J end by 4 bases, with 11 bases between. The CDR3 is made up of 13 amino acids. CDR3: CASSPRRAETQYF. The CDR3, as DNA: TGTGCCAGCAGCCCACGGAGGGCAGAGACCCAGTACTTC.

V usage is TRBV12-5 and J usage is TRBJ2-3; D tentatively fits TRBD1 or TRBD2 (5 bases each). This CDR3 is built from 12 residues. V lost 4 bases and J 9 bases, leaving 11 bases between the germline ends. Germline CDR1 is LGHNT and CDR2 is FRNRAP. DNA for the CDR3: TGTGCTAGTGGTTGGGGACCAGGAACGCAGTATTTT. Its protein is CASGWGPGTQYF.

With respect to this clone: A far larger clone is just one base off, so this is likely a read error. The V and J genes are TRBV5-1 and TRBJ2-5, with D possibly being TRBD2 (5 bases). The V end was cut by 5 bases, the J end by 5 bases, with 13 bases between. The length of the CDR3 is 13 residues. Germline CDR1 reads SGHRS; CDR2 reads YFSETQ. The CDR3 here is CASSQPPGETQYF. Here the CDR3 DNA reads TGCGCCAGCAGTCAGCCCCCGGGGGAGACCCAGTACTTC.

This chain joins TRBV5-5 and TRBJ2-3; 9 bases map to TRBD2. Germline V gives CDR1 SGHKS, CDR2 YYEKEE (reference sequence). The CDR3 is made up of 16 amino acids. V lost 3 bases to trimming and J lost 1 base; unmatched junction nucleotides: 6. This CDR3 reads CASSWIAGVRTDTQYF. In nucleotides, the CDR3 is TGTGCCAGCAGCTGGATAGCGGGAGTGCGCACAGATACGCAGTATTTT.

The chain has TRBV30 and TRBJ1-2, with 7 bases that match TRBD1. CDR1 and CDR2 (germline): GTSNPN, SVGIG (reference sequence). CDR3 length: 14 residues. The trim removed 6 bases at V and 4 bases at J, leaving 11 bases unmatched. The CDR3 loop is CACIFRQGFYGYTF. CDR3 DNA: TGTGCCTGTATTTTTAGACAGGGTTTCTATGGCTACACCTTC. Combining the CDR3 with reference TRBV30 and TRBJ1-2 gives the whole variable domain SQTIHQWPATLVQPVGSPLSLECTVEGTSNPNLYWYRQAAGRGLQLLFYSVGIGQISSEVPQNLSASRPQDRQFILSSKKLLLSDSGFYLCACIFRQGFYGYTFGSGTRLTVV.

V and J are TRBV7-2 and TRBJ1-1, with D hard to call. V was cut by 3 bases and J by 6 bases, with 11 bases left in between. This CDR3 contains 13 residues. Germline V gives CDR1 SGHTA, CDR2 FQGNSA. CDR3 sequence reads: CASSFRDIPEAFF. CDR3 sequence (DNA): TGTGCCAGCAGCTTTAGAGACATCCCTGAAGCTTTCTTT. Full variable domain (missing parts from reference TRBV7-2 and TRBJ1-1): GAGVSQSPSNKVTEKGKDVELRCDPISGHTALYWYRQSLGQGLEFLIYFQGNSAPDKSGLPSDRFSAERTGGSVSTLTIQRTQQEDSAVYLCASSFRDIPEAFFGQGTRLTVV.

This chain links TRBV29-1 with TRBJ1-4, with 7 nucleotides matching TRBD1. Unmatched junction bases numbered 8, after V lost 6 bases and J lost 7 bases. The CDR3 is 13 amino acids. Per the germline V gene, CDR1 is SQVTM and CDR2 is ANQGSEA. CDR3 in DNA: TGCAGCGTAAGGGACAGACTGATTGAAAAACTGTTTTTT. The encoded protein is CSVRDRLIEKLFF.

The V gene is TRBV30, the J gene TRBJ1-4; D is unresolved. There are 11 residues in the CDR3. V lost 0 bases, J lost 8 bases, and 4 bases lay in between. From germline, CDR1 is GTSNPN and CDR2 SVGIG (reference sequence). The CDR3 bases are TGTGCCTGGAGTGTTAGGGAAAAACTGTTTTTT. It specifies CAWSVREKLFF. Full variable domain (missing parts from reference TRBV30 and TRBJ1-4): SQTIHQWPATLVQPVGSPLSLECTVEGTSNPNLYWYRQAAGRGLQLLFYSVGIGQISSEVPQNLSASRPQDRQFILSSKKLLLSDSGFYLCAWSVREKLFFGSGTQLSVL.

The chain joins TRBV5-1 to TRBJ2-1, with 9 bases matching TRBD1. Germline-derived CDR1 and CDR2 are SGHRS and YFSETQ. This CDR3 has 15 residues. V lost 0 bases to trimming and J lost 10 bases; unmatched junction nucleotides: 8. CDR3 region: CASSLDTGQGREQFF. In DNA form, the CDR3 reads TGCGCCAGCAGCTTGGACACGGGACAGGGCCGCGAGCAGTTCTTC.

The chain carries TRBV30 and TRBJ1-6; D unresolved. The germline CDR1 and CDR2 sequences are GTSNPN and SVGIG (reference sequence). The CDR3 covers 13 residues. V was trimmed by 3 bases and J by 2 bases, leaving 5 bases between them. DNA for the CDR3: TGTGCCTGGAGCAGACCCTATAATTCACCCCTCCACTTT. Protein: CAWSRPYNSPLHF.

The CDR3 sequence is CAWNLEGGSPLHF. The CDR3 DNA follows: TGTGCCTGGAACCTAGAGGGGGGATCACCCCTCCACTTT. The V and J genes are TRBV30 and TRBJ1-6; TRBD1 might be the D (6 bases). The CDR3 runs 13 residues. Germline lookup yields CDR1 GTSNPN and CDR2 SVGIG (reference sequence). V was cut by 4 bases and J by 10 bases, with 14 bases left in between.